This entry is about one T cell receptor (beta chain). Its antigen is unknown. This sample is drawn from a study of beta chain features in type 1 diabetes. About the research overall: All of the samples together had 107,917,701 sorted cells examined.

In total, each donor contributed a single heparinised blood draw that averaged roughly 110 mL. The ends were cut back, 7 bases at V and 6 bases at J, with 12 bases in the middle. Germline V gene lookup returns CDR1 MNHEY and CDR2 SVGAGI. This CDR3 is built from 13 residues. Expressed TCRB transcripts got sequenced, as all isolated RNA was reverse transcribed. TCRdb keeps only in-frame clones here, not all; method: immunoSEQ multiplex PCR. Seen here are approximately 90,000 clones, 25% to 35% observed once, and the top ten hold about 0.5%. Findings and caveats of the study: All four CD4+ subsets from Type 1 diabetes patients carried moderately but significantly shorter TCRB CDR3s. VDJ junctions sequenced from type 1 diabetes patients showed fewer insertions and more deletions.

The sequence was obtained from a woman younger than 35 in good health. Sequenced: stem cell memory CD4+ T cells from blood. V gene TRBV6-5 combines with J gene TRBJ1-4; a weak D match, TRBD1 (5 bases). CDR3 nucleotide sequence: TGTGCCAGCAAATGGGGCAGGGATGAAAAACTGTTTTTT. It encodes CASKWGRDEKLFF.